This entry is about one T cell receptor (beta chain). Its antigen is unidentified. These data come from a study of cytomegalovirus exposure and HLA in healthy donors. This table comes from immunoSEQ multiplex PCR, and its TCRdb copy is limited to in-frame clones, with some not included. The table lists roughly 250,000 clones, 75% to 90% of them singletons. The CDR3 sequence is 14 residues long. Deletions cut 8 bases from V and 4 bases from J, with 17 bases between. Germline V gives CDR1 LNHDA, CDR2 SQIVND (reference sequence). Whole-study findings and limits: With high specificity and sensitivity, the classifier reportedly diagnosed cytomegalovirus status. In vitro experiments confirmed that three CMV-associated chains were specific for CMV antigens.

The sequenced material came from PBMCs. This sequence joins TRBV19 and TRBJ1-1, with D perhaps TRBD1 (6 bases). This TCR was recovered from a woman aged 25 to 45 in good health and CMV-seropositive. Here the CDR3 reads CASFDRGGVTEAFF. CDR3 DNA sequence: TGTGCCAGTTTTGACCGAGGGGGGGTCACTGAAGCTTTCTTT.